Shown below are 8 T cell receptor beta chains from a single sample sequenced in a study of T cell repertoires in cytomegalovirus infection. MiXCR, applied by TCRdb to the reads, yields one record per CDR3 protein. Among some 680,000 distinct CDR3 sequences listed, approximately 34% were seen once. The sample consisted of PBMCs. These receptor sequences come from a human donor in good health (CMV status not recorded). Some clones in this sample may be carry-over from other donors' samples.

This chain uses TRBV6-5 with TRBJ1-3, with a tentative D call TRBD1 (5 bases). Trimming shortened V by 6 bases and J by 2 bases, and 8 bases separated the two germline ends. The CDR3 contains 13 residues. Germline CDR1 MNHEY, CDR2 SVGAGI. This CDR3 reads CASSRATGNTIYF. The CDR3 DNA reads as TGTGCCAGCAGCAGGGCAACTGGAAACACCATATATTTT.

CDR3 residues: CASSRGLAPYNEQFF. CDR3 sequence (DNA): TGTGCCAGCAGCCGAGGACTAGCGCCCTACAATGAGCAGTTCTTC. The chain carries TRBV2 and TRBJ2-1; 9 bases are shared with TRBD2. CDR3 length: 15 amino acids. CDR1 is SNHLY, CDR2 FYNNEI, per germline. The V gene end was trimmed by 6 bases and the J gene end by 2 bases; junction bases not matched to a gene: 5.

This clonotype occurred once. This chain uses TRBV18 with TRBJ2-3; D unresolved. This CDR3 has 13 amino acids. V lost 4 bases, J lost 3 bases, and 8 bases lay in between. Germline V gene data show CDR1 as KGHSH and CDR2 as LQKENI. CDR3 DNA: TGTGCCAGCTCACGGGCACAAACAGATACGCAGTATTTT. It encodes CASSRAQTDTQYF.

This clonotype turned up a few times. This rearrangement joins TRBV6-1 to TRBJ1-4; TRBD1 is a possible D gene (5 bases). The germline V and J ends were trimmed by 8 bases and 8 bases, with 15 bases remaining between them. The CDR3 covers 13 residues. Germline loops: CDR1 MNHNS, CDR2 SASEGT. This chain's CDR3 is CASLWGFGEKLFF. The CDR3 DNA reads as TGTGCCAGCCTCTGGGGGTTCGGCGAAAAACTGTTTTTT.

J is TRBJ2-7 and V is TRBV7-3; D ambiguous. Germline CDR1 SGHTA, CDR2 FQGTGA. Trimming cost V 5 bases and J 2 bases, with 10 bases left between them. The CDR3 sequence is 13 residues long. The CDR3 coding sequence is TGTGCCAGCAGCCCTATCGCCGCCTACGAGCAGTACTTC. Its translation is CASSPIAAYEQYF. The variable domain in full, completed from reference TRBV7-3 and TRBJ2-7, reads GAGVSQTPSNKVTEKGKYVELRCDPISGHTALYWYRQSLGQGPEFLIYFQGTGAADDSGLPNDRFFAVRPEGSVSTLKIQRTERGDSAVYLCASSPIAAYEQYFGPGTRLTVT.

The rearrangement joins TRBV6-8 to TRBJ2-1, with D perhaps TRBD1 (5 bases). The germline V gene has CDR1 MNHGY and CDR2 SAAAGT. V lost 2 bases and J 0 bases, leaving 20 bases between the germline ends. CDR3 length: 19 amino acids. As DNA, the CDR3 is TGTGCCAGCAGTTACGGGGCGACCCCGTTTATCGTCTCCTACAATGAGCAGTTCTTC. Translation: CASSYGATPFIVSYNEQFF.

The DNA for the CDR3 is TGTGCCAGCAGTTTCACAGTCAGGGGGTCCGAGCAGTACTTC. Protein sequence: CASSFTVRGSEQYF. The chain uses TRBV12-3 or TRBV12-4 and TRBJ2-7; 7 bases match TRBD1. With 3 bases clipped from V and 6 bases from J, the junction kept 8 bases outside the gene matches. CDR3 length equals 14 residues.

This clonotype was detected a few times. The chain links TRBV20-1 to TRBJ1-6; D is possibly TRBD1 (5 bases). There are 15 residues in the CDR3. Germline CDR1 and CDR2: DFQATT and SNEGSKA (reference sequence). Trimming shortened V by 3 bases and J by 8 bases, and 17 bases separated the two germline ends. The CDR3 loop is CSARSDSGIHSPLHF. DNA for the CDR3: TGCAGTGCTAGGTCCGACAGTGGAATACATTCACCCCTCCACTTT.